This TCR beta chain was observed in a study of blood T cells in healthy people across ages. Study-level points and caveats: Age brought a roughly linear fall in TCR beta diversity measured per million T cells. Naive T cell percentage strongly correlated with TCR beta diversity. Lack of knowledge of donor CMV status possibly confounded expanded clonotype changes.

Primers used in a second PCR of roughly 7 to 12 cycles were a sample-barcoded 5' primer and a J-beta primer mix. Every single cDNA molecule received a tag from a template-switch adaptor with 12 random nucleotides. TCRdb ran MiXCR on the 5' RACE reads and lists one entry per CDR3 protein. This sample has approximately 1.5 million distinct CDR3 sequences; roughly 30% occur once, and the top ten carry roughly 10%. This clonotype was counted a few times. The antigen is not known. J lost 5 bases, V lost 2 bases, and 6 bases had no gene match. The CDR3 contains 15 residues. Germline V gives CDR1 DFQATT, CDR2 SNEGSKA (reference sequence).

The receptor's source is a woman under 40 in good health. The rearrangement uses TRBV20-1 and TRBJ2-5; 12 nucleotides agree with TRBD2. Sequenced input: blood. The DNA of the CDR3 is TGCAGTGCTAGATCGACTAGCGGGAGCGGCGAGACCCAGTACTTC. This encodes CSARSTSGSGETQYF.